The present T cell receptor (beta chain) was sequenced within a study of cytomegalovirus exposure and HLA in healthy donors. Study observations and caveats: Reportedly, HLA-A and HLA-B alleles of most subjects were accurately predicted from TCR beta. For most TCR beta V segments, an earlier analysis put the productive rate at about 87% or about 30% of the time. Likely technical artifact: a cluster of highly shared sequence variants.

On this clone: Its target is unknown. Compared with germline, one end of the junction differs, possibly owing to a read error.

From germline, CDR1 is SGHRS and CDR2 YFSETQ. This CDR3 comprises 16 residues. At the time of sampling, donors were nominally healthy, though unrecorded immune exposures were likely. In the PCR, 60 Vbeta and 13 Jbeta primers were used. The repertoire was sequenced with immunoSEQ multiplex PCR; TCRdb's copy has only in-frame clones and lacks some. The sample contains about 130,000 clones, roughly 70% of which appear only once. V is TRBV5-1 and J is TRBJ2-5; the match to TRBD2 covers 13 bases. The receptor comes from a man between 18 and 29 years old in good health and CMV-seropositive. Sequenced material: PBMCs. CDR3 amino acids: CASSPGLAGYQGTQYF. CDR3 nucleotide sequence: TGCGCCAGCAGCCCGGGACTAGCGGGGTACCAAGGGACCCAGTACTTC.